This T cell receptor beta chain was identified during a study of metastatic and nonmetastatic thyroid tumors. Not a single patient had been given any form of treatment at any point before undergoing thyroid surgery. Using MiXCR, TCRdb re-called clones from the PCR reads. The data contain 20,000 or so clones, more than 12% of them seen just once; the ten biggest clones take up 13% to 15%. This clone was seen ten or more times. Its antigen remains unknown. Trimming left V 4 bases short and J 6 bases short, with 10 bases between. Germline values: CDR1 KGHDR, CDR2 SFDVKD. The CDR3 has 13 amino acids. Findings and limits, study-wide: Reported TCR beta diversity, measured in blood and tumor, was significantly higher for malignant thyroid tumors than for benign nodules.

The V call is TRBV24-1, the J call TRBJ2-3; D gene uncertain. The TCR comes from a female donor with papillary thyroid cancer or a benign thyroid nodule (not recorded which). Some clones in this sample may be carry-over from other donors' samples. Sequenced input: tumor tissue. The CDR3 coding sequence is TGTGCCACCAGTGAAAGGGAAGGGGATACGCAGTATTTT. Protein product: CATSEREGDTQYF.